This T cell receptor (beta chain) stems from a study of T cells in Graves' hyperthyroidism and ophthalmopathy. Amplification yielded TCR beta CDR3 regions, with RNA transcripts as the source. The TCR CDR3 was amplified in a first-round RT-PCR using the HTBI primer set. TCRdb independently ran MiXCR on the multiplex PCR reads; one entry per CDR3 protein. The sample carries roughly 290,000 distinct CDR3 sequences, 13% recorded once. This CDR3 is 15 amino acids long. CDR1 MNHEY and CDR2 SMNVEV come from the germline V gene (reference sequence). Trimming removed 5 bases from V and 1 base from J, with 14 bases in between. Overall study findings and caveats: The model foresaw ophthalmopathy a median roughly 6.3 months prior to onset. Most expanded thyroid clonotypes above 0.001 also appeared in blood.

Diagnostic assessment was based on clinical symptoms, serum thyroxine and TRAb, thyroid ultrasound and orbital computed tomography. This clonotype was seen many times. Its antigen is unknown. Source material: blood. This chain joins TRBV27 and TRBJ1-1; possible D gene TRBD1, 6 bases. The receptor comes from a woman in her twenties or thirties with Graves' hyperthyroidism that later progressed to Graves' ophthalmopathy. DNA for the CDR3: TGTGCCAGCAGTCCCCCTGACAGGCAGAACACTGAAGCTTTCTTT. Amino acid sequence: CASSPPDRQNTEAFF.